Detailed here is one T cell receptor beta chain. Assay: immunoSEQ multiplex PCR; the TCRdb copy retains only in-frame clones and omits some. Found here are some 2,100,000 clones, 90% to 96% of them singletons; the top ten hold roughly 0.13%. This CDR3 has 16 amino acids. Germline V gene lookup returns CDR1 SGHRS and CDR2 YFSETQ. Trimming cost V 3 bases and J 8 bases; bases outside gene matches: 13. This specimen comes from a study of shared clonotypes between healthy human individuals. The sequenced sample consisted of naive CD4+ T cells sorted from blood. Subset specified: CD45RA+ positively selected. V usage is TRBV5-1 and J usage is TRBJ2-1; 8 positions agree with TRBD2. This clonotype was obtained from a man younger than 35 in good health. DNA of the CDR3: TGCGCCAGCAGCTGGACTACGAGCGGGAGCGGCGATGAGCAGTTCTTC. Its translation is CASSWTTSGSGDEQFF. The complete variable domain, with remaining parts taken from reference TRBV5-1 and TRBJ2-1, reads KAGVTQTPRYLIKTRGQQVTLSCSPISGHRSVSWYQQTPGQGLQFLFEYFSETQRNKGNFPGRFSGRQFSNSRSEMNVSTLELGDSALYLCASSWTTSGSGDEQFFGPGTRLTVL.